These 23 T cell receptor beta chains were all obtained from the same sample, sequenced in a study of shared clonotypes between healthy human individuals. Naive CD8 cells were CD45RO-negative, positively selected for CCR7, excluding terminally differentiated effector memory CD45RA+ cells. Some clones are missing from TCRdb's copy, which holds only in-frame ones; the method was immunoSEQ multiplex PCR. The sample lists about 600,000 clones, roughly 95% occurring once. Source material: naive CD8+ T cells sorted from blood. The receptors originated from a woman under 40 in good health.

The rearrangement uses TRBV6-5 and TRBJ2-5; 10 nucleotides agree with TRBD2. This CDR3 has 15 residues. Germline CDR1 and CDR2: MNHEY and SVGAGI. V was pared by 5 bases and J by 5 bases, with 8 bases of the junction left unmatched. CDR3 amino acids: CASSQLAGRGETQYF. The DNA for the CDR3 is TGTGCCAGCAGTCAACTAGCGGGGCGGGGCGAGACCCAGTACTTC.

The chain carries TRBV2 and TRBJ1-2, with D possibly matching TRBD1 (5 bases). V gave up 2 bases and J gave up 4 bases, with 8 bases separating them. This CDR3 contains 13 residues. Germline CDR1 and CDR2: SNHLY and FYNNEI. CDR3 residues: CASSEFGGYGYTF. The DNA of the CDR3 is TGTGCCAGCAGTGAATTTGGGGGCTATGGCTACACCTTC.

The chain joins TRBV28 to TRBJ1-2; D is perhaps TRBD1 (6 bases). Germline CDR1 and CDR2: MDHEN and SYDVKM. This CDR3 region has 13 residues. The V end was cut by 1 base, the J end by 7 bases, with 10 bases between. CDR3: CASSLFPRGGYTF. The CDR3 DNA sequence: TGTGCCAGCAGTTTATTTCCCAGGGGTGGCTACACCTTC.

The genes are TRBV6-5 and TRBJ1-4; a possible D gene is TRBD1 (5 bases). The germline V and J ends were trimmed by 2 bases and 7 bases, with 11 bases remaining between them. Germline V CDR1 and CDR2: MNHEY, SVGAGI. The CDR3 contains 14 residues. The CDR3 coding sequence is TGTGCCAGCAGTTACAGCGAGGGACTTGAAAAACTGTTTTTT. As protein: CASSYSEGLEKLFF.

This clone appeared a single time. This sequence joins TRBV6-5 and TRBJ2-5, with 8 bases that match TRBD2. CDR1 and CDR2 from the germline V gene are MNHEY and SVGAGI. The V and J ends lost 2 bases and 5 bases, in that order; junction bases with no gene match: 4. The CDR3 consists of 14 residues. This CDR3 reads CASSYTGGGETQYF. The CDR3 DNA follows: TGTGCCAGCAGTTACACTGGCGGGGGGGAGACCCAGTACTTC.

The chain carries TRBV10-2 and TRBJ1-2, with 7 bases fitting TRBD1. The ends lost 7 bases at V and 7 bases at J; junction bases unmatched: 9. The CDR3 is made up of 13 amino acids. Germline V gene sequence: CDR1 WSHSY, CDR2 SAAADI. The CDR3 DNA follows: TGCGCCAGCAATAACAGGGGACTCGGTGGCTACACCTTC. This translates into CASNNRGLGGYTF.

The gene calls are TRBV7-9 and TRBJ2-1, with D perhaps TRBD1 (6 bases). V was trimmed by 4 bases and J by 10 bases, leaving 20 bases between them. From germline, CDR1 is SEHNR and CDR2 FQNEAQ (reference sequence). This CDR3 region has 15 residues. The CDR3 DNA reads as TGTGCCAGCAGCTCAGAGCGACAGAGGGGGTCGGAGCAGTTCTTC. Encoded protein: CASSSERQRGSEQFF.

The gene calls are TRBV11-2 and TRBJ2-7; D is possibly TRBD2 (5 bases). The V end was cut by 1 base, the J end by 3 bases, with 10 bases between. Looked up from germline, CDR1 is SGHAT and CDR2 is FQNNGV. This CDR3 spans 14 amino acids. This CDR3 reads CASSLGPDYYEQYF. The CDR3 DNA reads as TGTGCCAGCAGCTTAGGGCCTGACTACTACGAGCAGTACTTC.

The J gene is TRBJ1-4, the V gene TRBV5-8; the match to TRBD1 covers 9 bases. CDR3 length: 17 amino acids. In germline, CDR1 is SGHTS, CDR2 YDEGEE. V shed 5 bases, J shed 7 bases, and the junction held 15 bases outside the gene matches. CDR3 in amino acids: CASRHRDRVWESEKLFF. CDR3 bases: TGTGCCAGCAGGCACCGGGACAGGGTTTGGGAGAGTGAAAAACTGTTTTTT.

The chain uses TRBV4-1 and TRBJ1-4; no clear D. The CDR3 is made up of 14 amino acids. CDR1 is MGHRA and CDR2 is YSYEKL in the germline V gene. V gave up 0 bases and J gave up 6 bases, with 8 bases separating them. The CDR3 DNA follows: TGCGCCAGCAGCCAAGATTTGCGGGATGAAAAACTGTTTTTT. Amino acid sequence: CASSQDLRDEKLFF.

The CDR3 sequence: CASSSSSALERDGGEQYF. The CDR3 nucleotides read TGCGCCAGCAGCTCCTCTTCAGCACTAGAAAGGGACGGCGGCGAGCAGTACTTC. This rearrangement joins TRBV5-1 to TRBJ2-7; D assignment may be TRBD1 or TRBD2 (5 bases each). Trimming removed 3 bases from V and 6 bases from J, with 28 bases in between. The V gene's germline CDR1 is SGHRS and CDR2 YFSETQ. This CDR3 is 18 amino acids long.

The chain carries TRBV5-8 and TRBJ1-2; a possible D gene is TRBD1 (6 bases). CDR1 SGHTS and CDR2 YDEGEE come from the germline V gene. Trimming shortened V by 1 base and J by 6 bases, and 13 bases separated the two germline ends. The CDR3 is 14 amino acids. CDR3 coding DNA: TGTGCCAGCAGCTTGTATGAGGGGGGGCATGGCTACACCTTC. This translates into CASSLYEGGHGYTF.

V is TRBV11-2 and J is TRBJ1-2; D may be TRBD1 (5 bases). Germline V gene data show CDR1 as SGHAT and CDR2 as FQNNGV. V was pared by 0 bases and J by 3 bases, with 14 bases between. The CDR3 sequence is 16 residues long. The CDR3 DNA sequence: TGTGCCAGCAGCTTAGAAGGGGCCGGATCCTACTATGGCTACACCTTC. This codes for CASSLEGAGSYYGYTF.

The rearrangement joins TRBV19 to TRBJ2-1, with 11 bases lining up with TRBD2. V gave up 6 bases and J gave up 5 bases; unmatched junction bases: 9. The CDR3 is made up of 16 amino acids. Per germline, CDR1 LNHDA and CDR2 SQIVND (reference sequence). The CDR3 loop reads CASSPGLAVPDNEQFF. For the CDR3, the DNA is TGTGCCAGTAGCCCGGGACTAGCGGTCCCCGACAATGAGCAGTTCTTC.

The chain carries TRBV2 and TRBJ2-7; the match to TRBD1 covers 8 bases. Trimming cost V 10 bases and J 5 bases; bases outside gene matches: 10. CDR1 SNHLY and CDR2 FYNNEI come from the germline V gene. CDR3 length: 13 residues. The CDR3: CATPGQGFNEQYF. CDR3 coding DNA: TGTGCCACTCCAGGACAGGGTTTTAACGAGCAGTACTTC.

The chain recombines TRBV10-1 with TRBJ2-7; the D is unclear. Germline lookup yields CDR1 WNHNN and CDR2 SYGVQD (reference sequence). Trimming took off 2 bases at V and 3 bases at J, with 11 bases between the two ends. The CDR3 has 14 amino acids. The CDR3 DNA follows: TGCGCCAGCAGTGAGGTCTTCTTCGGCTACGAGCAGTACTTC. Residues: CASSEVFFGYEQYF.

The CDR3 nucleotides read TGTGCCAGCAGTGCCGGACTCTCTGAGTACTTC. Translated: CASSAGLSEYF. V gene TRBV6-1 combines with J gene TRBJ2-7; D is possibly TRBD2 (5 bases). Germline loops: CDR1 MNHNS, CDR2 SASEGT. V was cut by 4 bases and J by 11 bases, with 12 bases left in between. CDR3 length: 11 amino acids.

CDR3 loop: CASSPSQGGGYTF. CDR3 DNA sequence: TGTGCCAGCAGCCCCTCCCAAGGGGGTGGCTACACCTTC. This rearrangement joins TRBV28 to TRBJ1-2; TRBD1 is a possible D gene (6 bases). Germline CDR1 MDHEN, CDR2 SYDVKM. The CDR3 contains 13 residues. V shed 6 bases and J shed 7 bases, with 15 bases lying between them.

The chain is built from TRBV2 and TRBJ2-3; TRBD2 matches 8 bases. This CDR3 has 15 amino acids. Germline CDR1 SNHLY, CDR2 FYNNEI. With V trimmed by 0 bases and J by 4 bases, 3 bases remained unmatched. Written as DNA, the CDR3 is TGTGCCAGCAGTGAAGCGGGGACTAGAGCAGATACGCAGTATTTT. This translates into CASSEAGTRADTQYF.

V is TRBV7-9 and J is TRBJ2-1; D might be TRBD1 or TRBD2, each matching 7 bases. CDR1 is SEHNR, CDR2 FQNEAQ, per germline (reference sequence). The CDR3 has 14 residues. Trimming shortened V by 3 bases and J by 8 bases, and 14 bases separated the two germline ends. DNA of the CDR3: TGTGCCAGCAGCTTCCCCAGGGGGAGGGATGAGCAGTTCTTC. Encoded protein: CASSFPRGRDEQFF.

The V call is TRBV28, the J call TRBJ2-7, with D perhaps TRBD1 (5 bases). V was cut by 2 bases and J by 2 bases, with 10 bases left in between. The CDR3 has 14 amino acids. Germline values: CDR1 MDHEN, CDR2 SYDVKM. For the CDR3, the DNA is TGTGCCAGCAGTTTACCGGCAGGGACCTACGAGCAGTACTTC. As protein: CASSLPAGTYEQYF.

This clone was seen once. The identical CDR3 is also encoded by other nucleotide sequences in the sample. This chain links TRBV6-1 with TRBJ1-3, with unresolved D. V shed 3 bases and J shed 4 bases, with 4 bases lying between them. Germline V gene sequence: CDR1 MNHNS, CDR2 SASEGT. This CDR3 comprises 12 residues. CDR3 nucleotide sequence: TGTGCCAGCAGTGATCTCGGAAACACCATATATTTT. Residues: CASSDLGNTIYF.

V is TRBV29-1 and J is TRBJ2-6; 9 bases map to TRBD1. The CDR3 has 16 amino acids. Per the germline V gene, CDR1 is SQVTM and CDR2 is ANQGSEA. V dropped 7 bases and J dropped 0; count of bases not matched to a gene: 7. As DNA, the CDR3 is TGCAGCGCTACGGCGACAGGGGGCTCTGGGGCCAACGTCCTGACTTTC. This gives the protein CSATATGGSGANVLTF.